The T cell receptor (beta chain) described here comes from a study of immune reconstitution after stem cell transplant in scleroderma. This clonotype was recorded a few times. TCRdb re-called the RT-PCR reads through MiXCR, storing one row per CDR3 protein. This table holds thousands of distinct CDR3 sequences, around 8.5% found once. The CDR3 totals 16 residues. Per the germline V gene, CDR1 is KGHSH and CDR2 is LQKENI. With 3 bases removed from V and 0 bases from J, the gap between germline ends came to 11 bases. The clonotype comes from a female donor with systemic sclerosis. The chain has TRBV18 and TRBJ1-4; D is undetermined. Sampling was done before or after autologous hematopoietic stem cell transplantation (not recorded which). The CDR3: CASSPTPSATNEKLFF. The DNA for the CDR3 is TGTGCCAGCTCACCCACCCCGTCGGCAACTAATGAAAAACTGTTTTTT.